The next 2 T cell receptor beta chains were all read from a single sample in a study of shared clonotypes between healthy human individuals. TCRdb's table, derived via immunoSEQ multiplex PCR, lists solely in-frame clones and lacks some. Of a few million clones listed, approximately 92% are singletons. The specimen was naive CD4+ T cells sorted from blood. Subset in this sample: CD45RA+ positively selected. The source of these receptors is a man aged 18 to 30 in good health.

This rearrangement joins TRBV7-8 to TRBJ2-2; possibly TRBD1 for D (5 bases). V was cut by 1 base and J by 6 bases, with 15 bases left in between. Per the germline V gene, CDR1 is SGHVS and CDR2 is FQNEAQ. The CDR3 consists of 16 residues. CDR3 region: CASSLDPMKGSGELFF. CDR3 bases: TGTGCCAGCAGCTTAGATCCGATGAAGGGGTCCGGGGAGCTGTTTTTT.

The chain employs TRBV19 and TRBJ1-2, with D possibly matching TRBD1 (5 bases). The V gene lost 1 base and the J gene lost 4 bases, with 13 bases spanning the gap. Looked up from germline, CDR1 is LNHDA and CDR2 is SQIVND (reference sequence). The CDR3 runs to 15 residues. In DNA, the CDR3 is TGTGCCAGTAGTATAGGGAGGACACTTGCCTATGGCTACACCTTC. It translates to CASSIGRTLAYGYTF. The full variable domain, completed using reference TRBV19 and TRBJ1-2, is DGGITQSPKYLFRKEGQNVTLSCEQNLNHDAMYWYRQDPGQGLRLIYYSQIVNDFQKGDIAEGYSVSREKKESFPLTVTSAQKNPTAFYLCASSIGRTLAYGYTFGSGTRLTVV.